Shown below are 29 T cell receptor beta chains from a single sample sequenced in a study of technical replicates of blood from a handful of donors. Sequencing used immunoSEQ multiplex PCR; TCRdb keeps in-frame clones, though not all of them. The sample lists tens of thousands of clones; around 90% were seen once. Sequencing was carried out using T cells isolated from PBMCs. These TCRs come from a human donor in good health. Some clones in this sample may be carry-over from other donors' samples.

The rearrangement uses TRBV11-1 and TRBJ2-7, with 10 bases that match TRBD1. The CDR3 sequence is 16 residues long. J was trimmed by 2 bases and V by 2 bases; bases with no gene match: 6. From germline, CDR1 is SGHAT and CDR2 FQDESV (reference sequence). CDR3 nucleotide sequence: TGTGCCAGCAGCTTATCAGGCGGACAGGGGGCCTACGAGCAGTACTTC. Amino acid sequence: CASSLSGGQGAYEQYF.

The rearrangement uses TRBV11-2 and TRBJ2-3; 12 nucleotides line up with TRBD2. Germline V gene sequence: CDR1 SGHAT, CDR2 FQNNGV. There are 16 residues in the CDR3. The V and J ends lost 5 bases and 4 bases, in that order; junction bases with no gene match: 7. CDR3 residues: CASSRRTSGIADTQYF. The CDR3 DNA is TGTGCCAGCAGCCGCCGGACTAGCGGGATTGCAGATACGCAGTATTTT.

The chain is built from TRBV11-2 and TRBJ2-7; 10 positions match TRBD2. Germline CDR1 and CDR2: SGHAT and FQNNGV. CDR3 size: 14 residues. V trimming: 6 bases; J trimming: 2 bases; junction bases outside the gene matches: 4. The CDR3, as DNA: TGTGCCAGCAGGCCTACTAGCGGGGCCTACGAGCAGTACTTC. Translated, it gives CASRPTSGAYEQYF.

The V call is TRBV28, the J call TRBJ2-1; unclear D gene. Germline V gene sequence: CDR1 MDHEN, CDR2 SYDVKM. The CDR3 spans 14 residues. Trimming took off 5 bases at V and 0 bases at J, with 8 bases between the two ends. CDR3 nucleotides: TGTGCCAGCAGTACTCCCAACTCCTACAATGAGCAGTTCTTC. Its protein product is CASSTPNSYNEQFF.

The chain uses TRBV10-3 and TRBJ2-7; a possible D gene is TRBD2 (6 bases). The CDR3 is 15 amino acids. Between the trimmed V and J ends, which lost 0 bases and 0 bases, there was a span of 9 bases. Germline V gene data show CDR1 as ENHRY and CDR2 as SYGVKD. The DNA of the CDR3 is TGTGCCATCAGTGAGTCGGCGGGAAACTCCTACGAGCAGTACTTC. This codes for CAISESAGNSYEQYF.

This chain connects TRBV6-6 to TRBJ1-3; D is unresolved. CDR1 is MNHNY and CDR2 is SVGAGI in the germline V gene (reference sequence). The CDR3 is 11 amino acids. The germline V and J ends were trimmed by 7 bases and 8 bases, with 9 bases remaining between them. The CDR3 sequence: CASNREHTIYF. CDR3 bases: TGTGCCAGCAATCGGGAACACACCATATATTTT.

CDR3 region: CASSLDLAGGPSKDTQYF. CDR3 coding DNA: TGTGCCAGCAGCTTAGATCTGGCGGGAGGGCCCTCGAAAGATACGCAGTATTTT. The J gene is TRBJ2-3, the V gene TRBV7-2; TRBD2 agrees at 9 bases. The V and J ends lost 1 base and 5 bases, in that order; junction bases with no gene match: 13. Germline loops: CDR1 SGHTA, CDR2 FQGNSA. The CDR3 spans 18 residues.

In nucleotides, the CDR3 is TGTGCCAGCAGCTCCTGGAGGGCCCCCCAAGAGACCCAGTACTTC. Protein product: CASSSWRAPQETQYF. V usage is TRBV5-6 and J usage is TRBJ2-5; D perhaps matches TRBD2 (6 bases). This CDR3 comprises 15 residues. Trimming removed 3 bases from V and 1 base from J, with 13 bases in between. Per the germline V gene, CDR1 is SGHDT and CDR2 is YYEEEE.

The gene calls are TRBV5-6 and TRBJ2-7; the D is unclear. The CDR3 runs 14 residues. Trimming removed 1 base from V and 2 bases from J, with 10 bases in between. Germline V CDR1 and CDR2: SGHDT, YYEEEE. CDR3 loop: CASSLNPETYEQYF. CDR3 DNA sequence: TGTGCCAGCAGCTTGAATCCAGAAACCTACGAGCAGTACTTC.

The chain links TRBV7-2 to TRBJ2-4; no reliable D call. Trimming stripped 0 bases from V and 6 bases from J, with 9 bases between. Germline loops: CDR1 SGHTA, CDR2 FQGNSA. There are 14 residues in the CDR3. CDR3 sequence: CASSLAGQINIQYF. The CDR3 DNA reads TGTGCCAGCAGCTTAGCTGGGCAGATAAACATTCAGTACTTC.

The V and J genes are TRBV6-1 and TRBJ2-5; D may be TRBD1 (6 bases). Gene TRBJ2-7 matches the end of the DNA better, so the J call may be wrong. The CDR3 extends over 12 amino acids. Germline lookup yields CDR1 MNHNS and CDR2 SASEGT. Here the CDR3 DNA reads TGTGCCAGCAGCCCAGGGGTCCACGAGCAGTACTTC. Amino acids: CASSPGVHEQYF.

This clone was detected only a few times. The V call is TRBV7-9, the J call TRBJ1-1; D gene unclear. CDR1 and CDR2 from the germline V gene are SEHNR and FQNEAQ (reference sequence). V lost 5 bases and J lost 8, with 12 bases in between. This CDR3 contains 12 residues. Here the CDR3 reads CASSASSREAFF. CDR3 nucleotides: TGTGCCAGCAGCGCCTCTAGCCGAGAAGCTTTCTTT.

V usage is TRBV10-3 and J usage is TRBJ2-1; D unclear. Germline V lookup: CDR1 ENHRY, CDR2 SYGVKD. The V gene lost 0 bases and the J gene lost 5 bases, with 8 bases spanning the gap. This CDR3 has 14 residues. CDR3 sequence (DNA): TGTGCCATCAGTGAGTCGAACAGACACAATGAGCAGTTCTTC. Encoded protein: CAISESNRHNEQFF.

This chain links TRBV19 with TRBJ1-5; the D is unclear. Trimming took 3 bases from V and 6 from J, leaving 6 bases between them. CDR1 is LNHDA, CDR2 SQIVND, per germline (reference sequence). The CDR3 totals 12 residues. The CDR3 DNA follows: TGTGCCAGTAGTATTCGGGGTCAGCCCCAGCATTTT. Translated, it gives CASSIRGQPQHF.

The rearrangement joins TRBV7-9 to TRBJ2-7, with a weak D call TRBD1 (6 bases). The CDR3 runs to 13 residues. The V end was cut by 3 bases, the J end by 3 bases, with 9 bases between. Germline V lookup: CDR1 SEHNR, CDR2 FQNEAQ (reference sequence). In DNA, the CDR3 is TGTGCCAGCAGCTTCGGGACACGCTACGAGCAGTACTTC. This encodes CASSFGTRYEQYF. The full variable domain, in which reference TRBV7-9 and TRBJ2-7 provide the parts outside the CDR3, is DTGVSQNPRHKITKRGQNVTFRCDPISEHNRLYWYRQTLGQGPEFLTYFQNEAQLEKSRLLSDRFSAERPKGSFSTLEIQRTEQGDSAMYLCASSFGTRYEQYFGPGTRLTVT.

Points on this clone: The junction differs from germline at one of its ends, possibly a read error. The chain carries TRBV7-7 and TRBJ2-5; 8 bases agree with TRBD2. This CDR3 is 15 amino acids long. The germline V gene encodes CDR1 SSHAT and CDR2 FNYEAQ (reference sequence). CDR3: CASSYSGTQGETQYF. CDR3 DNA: TGTGCTAGCAGCTATAGCGGGACCCAGGGAGAGACCCAGTACTTC.

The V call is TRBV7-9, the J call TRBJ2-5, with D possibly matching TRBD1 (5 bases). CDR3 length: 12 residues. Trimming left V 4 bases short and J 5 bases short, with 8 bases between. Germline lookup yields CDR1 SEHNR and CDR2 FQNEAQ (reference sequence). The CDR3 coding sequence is TGTGCCAGCAGCTCCGACAGTGAGACCCAGTACTTC. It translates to CASSSDSETQYF.

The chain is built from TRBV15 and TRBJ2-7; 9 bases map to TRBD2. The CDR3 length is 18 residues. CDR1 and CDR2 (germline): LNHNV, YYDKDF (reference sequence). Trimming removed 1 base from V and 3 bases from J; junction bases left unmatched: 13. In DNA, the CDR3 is TGTGCCACCAGCAGAGGGTTTGGTACCGGGACTAGCATCTACGAGCAGTACTTC. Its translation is CATSRGFGTGTSIYEQYF. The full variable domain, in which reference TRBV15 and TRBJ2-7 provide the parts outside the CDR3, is DAMVIQNPRYQVTQFGKPVTLSCSQTLNHNVMYWYQQKSSQAPKLLFHYYDKDFNNEADTPDNFQSRRPNTSFCFLDIRSPGLGDTAMYLCATSRGFGTGTSIYEQYFGPGTRLTVT.

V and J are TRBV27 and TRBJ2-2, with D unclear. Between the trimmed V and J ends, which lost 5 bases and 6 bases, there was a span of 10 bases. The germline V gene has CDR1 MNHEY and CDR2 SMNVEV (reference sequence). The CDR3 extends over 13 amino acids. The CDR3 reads CASSPRRSGELFF. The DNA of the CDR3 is TGTGCCAGCAGTCCGCGTCGCTCCGGGGAGCTGTTTTTT.

CDR3 amino acids: CSVSSYNEQFF. CDR3 coding DNA: TGCAGCGTGAGCTCCTACAATGAGCAGTTCTTC. This sequence joins TRBV29-1 and TRBJ2-1; unclear D gene. Germline CDR1 SQVTM, CDR2 ANQGSEA. The CDR3 spans 11 residues. Trimming stripped 6 bases from V and 0 bases from J, with 3 bases between.

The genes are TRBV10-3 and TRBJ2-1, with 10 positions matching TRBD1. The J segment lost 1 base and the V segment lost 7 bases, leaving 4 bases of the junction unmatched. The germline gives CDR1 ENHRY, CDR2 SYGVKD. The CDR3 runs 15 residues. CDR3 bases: TGTGCCATCACCTCGGGACAGGGGTCCTACAATGAGCAGTTCTTC. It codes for CAITSGQGSYNEQFF.

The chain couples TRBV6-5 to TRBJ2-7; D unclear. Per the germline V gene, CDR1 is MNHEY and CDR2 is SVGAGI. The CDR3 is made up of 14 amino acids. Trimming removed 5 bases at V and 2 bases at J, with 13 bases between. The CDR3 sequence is CASSRLRGTYEQYF. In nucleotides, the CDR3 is TGTGCCAGCAGTAGACTGCGAGGAACCTACGAGCAGTACTTC.

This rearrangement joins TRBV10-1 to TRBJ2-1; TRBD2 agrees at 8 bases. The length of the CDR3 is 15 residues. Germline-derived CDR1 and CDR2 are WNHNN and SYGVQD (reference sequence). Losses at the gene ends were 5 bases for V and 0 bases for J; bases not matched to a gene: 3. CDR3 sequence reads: CASSISGSSYNEQFF. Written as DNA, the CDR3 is TGCGCCAGCAGTATAAGCGGGAGCTCCTACAATGAGCAGTTCTTC.

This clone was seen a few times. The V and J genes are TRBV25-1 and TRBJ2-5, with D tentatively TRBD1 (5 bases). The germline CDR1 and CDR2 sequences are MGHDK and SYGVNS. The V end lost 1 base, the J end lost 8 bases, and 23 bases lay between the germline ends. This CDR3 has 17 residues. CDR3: CASSEFLLQGRRDTQYF. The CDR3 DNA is TGTGCCAGCAGTGAATTTCTCCTTCAGGGCCGGCGCGACACCCAGTACTTC.

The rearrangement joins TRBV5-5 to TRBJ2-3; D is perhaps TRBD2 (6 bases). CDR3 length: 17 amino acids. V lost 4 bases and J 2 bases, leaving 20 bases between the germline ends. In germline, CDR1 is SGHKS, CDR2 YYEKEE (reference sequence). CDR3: CASSQLISGGATDTQYF. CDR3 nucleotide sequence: TGTGCCAGCAGCCAGCTAATTAGCGGAGGGGCCACAGATACGCAGTATTTT.

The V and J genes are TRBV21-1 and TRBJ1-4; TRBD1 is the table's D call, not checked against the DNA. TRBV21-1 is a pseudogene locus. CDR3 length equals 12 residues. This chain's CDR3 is CASSQGNEKLFF. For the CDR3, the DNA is TGTGCCAGCAGCCAGGGTAATGAAAAACTGTTTTTT.

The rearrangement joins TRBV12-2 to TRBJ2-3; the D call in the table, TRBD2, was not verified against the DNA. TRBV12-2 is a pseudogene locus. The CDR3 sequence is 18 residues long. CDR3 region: CASRRRGLLAGYTDTQYF. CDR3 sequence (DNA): TGTGCAAGTCGGAGGAGGGGATTACTAGCGGGGTACACAGATACGCAGTATTTT.

CDR3 loop: CASSSIGQTYNSPLHF. DNA for the CDR3: TGTGCCAGCAGTTCGATCGGACAGACCTATAATTCACCCCTCCACTTT. The rearrangement uses TRBV7-9 and TRBJ1-6; D might be TRBD1 (6 bases). Germline-derived CDR1 and CDR2 are SEHNR and FQNEAQ (reference sequence). This CDR3 is 16 amino acids long. Deletions cut 6 bases from V and 2 bases from J, with 14 bases between.

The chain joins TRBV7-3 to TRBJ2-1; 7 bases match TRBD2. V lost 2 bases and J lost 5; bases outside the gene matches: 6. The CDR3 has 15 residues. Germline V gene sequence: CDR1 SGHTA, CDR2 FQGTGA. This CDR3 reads CASSLVGGSNNEQFF. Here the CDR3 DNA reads TGTGCCAGCAGCTTAGTAGGCGGGAGTAACAATGAGCAGTTCTTC.